The T cell receptor beta chain under discussion was sequenced for a study of T cell responses to AZD1222 COVID-19 vaccine (dated by TCRdb to the early 2020s). Regarding the study in general: Because spike-specific TCR depth and breadth did not differ between the two schedules, AZD1222 recipients who got a second dose at roughly 4 weeks were pooled with those who got a second dose at roughly 12 weeks. TCR sequencing covered approximately 230 trial participants: 200 to 220 given two doses of AZD1222 and 26 given two doses of MenACWY control vaccine. Enrollment into the trials was organized by age into subgroups of 18-55, 56-69 and 70-plus years, and those subgroups contained roughly 150, 30 and 60 TCR-sequenced participants, respectively.

Here is what the overall study found, with its caveats: After two AZD1222 doses, spike-specific TCR breadth and depth were significantly higher than at day 0 and than in MenACWY recipients. The whole spike protein was spanned by vaccine-associated CD4 TCRs, and dominant responses were seen in regions 160-218 and 743-854. Conclusions about previously exposed vaccinees are limited because only six or seven AZD1222 recipients were SARS-CoV-2 seropositive at baseline. Most participants were white British and females outnumbered males, and the authors suggested that clonal diversity may have been underestimated. Reportedly, close to half of the unique spike-specific TCRs recognized epitopes lying outside the regions that are mutated in the B.1.351 and B.1.1.7 variants. Because no samples from the day 14 peak response were available, repertoires could be characterized only after the peak T cell response. In the small 56-69-year group, the increase in depth fell short of significance, most likely because of low power.

V is clipped by 0 bases and J by 3 bases, and the sequence between their germline boundaries is 10 bases long. The CDR3 covers 15 residues, taking in both the cysteine and the phenylalanine. Only the CDR3 DNA is retained, 45 bases long and in frame from the first base. According to the germline V gene, CDR1 reads SGHRS and CDR2 reads YFSETQ. With regard to this clone: What this receptor recognizes is not known. Base qualities were left out, and no much larger clone turns up one base away.

The sample's time point label, decoded: baseline before first vaccination. Vaccinee samples were obtained from the UK trials COV001 and COV002, which included a single-blind randomized controlled phase 2/3 trial of AZD1222 (ChAdOx1 nCoV-19) in healthy adults. Trial participant PBMC samples were collected at day 0 and day 28 after the second dose for TCRbeta chain sequencing. The CDR3 regions of human TCRbeta chains were analyzed by immunosequencing. For the original study's pipeline: TCRs in the repertoires were matched against a reference library of SARS-CoV-2-specific TCRs that had been generated with the MIRA antigen-specificity platform. Breadth was defined as the fraction of unique TCRs that were SARS-CoV-2-associated, and depth was defined as the fraction of total T cells that were SARS-CoV-2-associated. Using the MIRA data, every spike-specific TCR was mapped to the spike region that the TCR reacted to and assigned to either a CD4 or a CD8 class. Log10-transformed breadth and depth values were compared by one-way ANOVA with Sidak's multiple comparisons tests. TCRdb provides this immuneACCESS table in a form limited to in-frame rearrangements. Some clones are lacking; in checked studies, under half of them reflect an unresolved V gene, and why the rest are absent is not known. The V and J calls and clone size come from that table; D and trimming were worked out from the DNA. The sample data list about 84,000 clones, and around 90% of these were observed just once. Approximately 1.6% of the sample lies in the top ten.

Recombination joined TRBV5-1 with TRBJ1-5; no D segment can be confidently identified. The sample consisted of peripheral blood, taken on day 0 of AZD1222 vaccination. The source of this sequence is an adult in good health. The CDR3 amino acid sequence is: CASSLEGFPNQPQHF. In nucleotide form, the sequence is TGCGCCAGCAGCTTGGAAGGGTTCCCCAATCAGCCCCAGCATTTT. The reference TRBV5-1 and TRBJ1-5 proteins fill in what lies around the CDR3, so the full variable domain reads KAGVTQTPRYLIKTRGQQVTLSCSPISGHRSVSWYQQTPGQGLQFLFEYFSETQRNKGNFPGRFSGRQFSNSRSEMNVSTLELGDSALYLCASSLEGFPNQPQHFGDGTRLSIL.